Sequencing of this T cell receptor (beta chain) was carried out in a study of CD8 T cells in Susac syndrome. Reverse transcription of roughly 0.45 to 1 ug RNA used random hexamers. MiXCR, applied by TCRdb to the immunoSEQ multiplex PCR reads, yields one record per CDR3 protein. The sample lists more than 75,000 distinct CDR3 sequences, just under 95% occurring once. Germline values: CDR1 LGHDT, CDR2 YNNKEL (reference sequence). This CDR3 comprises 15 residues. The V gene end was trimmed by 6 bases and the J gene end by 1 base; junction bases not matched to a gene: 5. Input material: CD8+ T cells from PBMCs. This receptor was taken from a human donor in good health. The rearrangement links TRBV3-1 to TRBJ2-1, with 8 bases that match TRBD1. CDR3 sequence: CASRSGQASYNEQFF. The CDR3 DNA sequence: TGTGCCAGCAGGTCGGGACAGGCATCCTACAATGAGCAGTTCTTC.